One sample yielded the 6 T cell receptor beta chains listed below, sequenced in a study of shared clonotypes between healthy human individuals. TCRdb's copy holds only in-frame clones and misses some; the assay was immunoSEQ multiplex PCR. Counted here are just over 2,000,000 clones, about 95% occurring once; the ten biggest clones make up roughly 1%. Naive CD8 cells were CD45RO-negative, positively selected for CCR7, excluding terminally differentiated effector memory CD45RA+ cells. Sequences were obtained from naive CD8+ T cells sorted from blood. Receptors were obtained from a man aged 18 to 29 in good health.

This rearrangement joins TRBV2 to TRBJ1-5; D possibly corresponds to TRBD1 (5 bases). The CDR3 covers 15 residues. Germline CDR1 reads SNHLY; CDR2 reads FYNNEI. V lost 4 bases to trimming and J lost 3 bases, with 13 bases between them. CDR3 bases: TGTGCCAGCAGTGTGGAGGGACTGCTCAATCAGCCCCAGCATTTT. Translating it yields CASSVEGLLNQPQHF.

The rearrangement uses TRBV14 and TRBJ2-3; 9 nucleotides align to TRBD1. The CDR3 is 16 residues long. The V gene end was trimmed by 1 base and the J gene end by 8 bases; junction bases not matched to a gene: 10. Germline-derived CDR1 and CDR2 are SGHDN and FVKESK. CDR3: CASSQGWTGDVGTQYF. The CDR3 nucleotides are TGTGCCAGCAGCCAAGGCTGGACAGGGGACGTTGGTACGCAGTATTTT.

The rearrangement links TRBV7-9 to TRBJ2-1, with TRBD2 matching over 8 bases. Germline V gives CDR1 SEHNR, CDR2 FQNEAQ (reference sequence). The junction had 14 bases not matched to a gene; V was cut back by 5 bases and J by 5 bases. There are 17 residues in the CDR3. Written as DNA, the CDR3 is TGTGCCAGCAGCCCGTCCCCCCCTAGCGGGCGTGACAATGAGCAGTTCTTC. This codes for CASSPSPPSGRDNEQFF.

The V call is TRBV6-6, the J call TRBJ2-7, with TRBD1 matching over 7 bases. With V trimmed by 0 bases and J by 2 bases, 7 bases remained unmatched. Germline V gives CDR1 MNHNY, CDR2 SVGAGI (reference sequence). The CDR3 loop spans 16 amino acids. This CDR3 reads CASSYSNEGAPYEQYF. The CDR3 DNA is TGTGCCAGCAGTTACTCGAACGAGGGGGCTCCCTACGAGCAGTACTTC.

This chain joins TRBV5-6 and TRBJ2-4; 9 bases are a match to TRBD1. V lost 4 bases and J lost 6; bases outside the gene matches: 8. Per the germline V gene, CDR1 is SGHDT and CDR2 is YYEEEE. CDR3 size: 15 residues. The CDR3: CASSGEQGARNIQYF. The CDR3 region has the DNA TGTGCCAGCAGCGGAGAACAGGGGGCGCGAAACATTCAGTACTTC.

This chain uses TRBV6-1 with TRBJ2-1; D tentatively reads TRBD1 or TRBD2 (5 bases each). The length of the CDR3 is 15 residues. Germline V gene data show CDR1 as MNHNS and CDR2 as SASEGT. V lost 6 bases to trimming and J lost 4 bases, with 16 bases between them. CDR3 sequence (DNA): TGTGCCAGCAGCCAGGGACGGGCTAATTACAATGAGCAGTTCTTC. Its translation: CASSQGRANYNEQFF.